This T cell receptor (beta chain) was obtained from a study of blood T cell repertoires in COVID-19. Study at large: Sites across the United States, Italy and Spain contributed samples from acute and convalescent COVID-19. From T cells, B-cell-depleted T cells, or PBMCs came the material, which was cDNA or gDNA.

Methods used by the authors: Estimated nucleated cell counts came from reference gene primer amplification. Sequencing was performed with immunoSEQ multiplex PCR; in TCRdb, only in-frame clones are kept and a portion is missing. The D gene and trimming were derived from the DNA, and the V and J assignments and clone size from that table. This repertoire shows about 240,000 clones, about 70% found once; its top ten account for around 3.4%. The CDR3 runs to 15 residues. Germline CDR1 SNHLY, CDR2 FYNNEI. V was cut by 6 bases and J by 0 bases, with 13 bases left in between. The clonotype originates from an elderly woman with acute or convalescent COVID-19. The chain links TRBV2 to TRBJ2-3, with D maybe TRBD1 (6 bases). The sample consisted of peripheral blood. The DNA of the CDR3 is TGTGCCAGCAGAACAGGGCTTCCTAGCACAGATACGCAGTATTTT. Amino acid sequence: CASRTGLPSTDTQYF.